This TCR beta chain was documented in a study of blood T cell repertoires in COVID-19. Study overall: The United States, Italy and Spain were the sources of the acute and convalescent COVID-19 samples. The analysed material was cDNA or gDNA that came from T cells, B-cell-depleted T cells, or PBMCs.

Authors' processing steps: For nucleated cells, counts were estimated from reference gene primer amplification. Assay used: immunoSEQ multiplex PCR; TCRdb lists only in-frame clones, some missing. That table is the source of V, J and clone size, and D and trimming were worked out from the DNA. The table records 150,000 to 200,000 clones, 87% of them present only once. V shed 3 bases, J shed 3 bases, and the junction held 4 bases outside the gene matches. The CDR3 consists of 16 residues. Per the germline V gene, CDR1 is SEHNR and CDR2 is FQNEAQ (reference sequence). The chain carries TRBV7-9 and TRBJ2-2, with TRBD2 matching 10 bases. This receptor was obtained from a human donor in a cohort sampled during active COVID-19. The sequenced sample was peripheral blood. This chain's CDR3 is CASSFFGLADTGELFF. CDR3 in DNA: TGTGCCAGCAGCTTCTTCGGACTAGCGGACACCGGGGAGCTGTTTTTT.